Listed here are 16 T cell receptor beta chains from one sample, sequenced in a study of cytomegalovirus exposure and HLA in healthy donors (dated 2017 in TCRdb). Library generation was performed with the immunoSEQ multiplex PCR assay. For the multiplex PCR, a mixture combining 60 forward primers for TCR Vbeta segments and 13 reverse primers for TCR Jbeta segments was used. Held by TCRdb, this immuneACCESS table contains in-frame sequences only and omits some clones. Under half of the omission traces to an unresolved V gene where checked; the cause of the rest is unknown. Present in this sample are about 160,000 clones, 80% to 90% of which were seen just once. The ten largest clones represent about 1.9% of the sample. What was sequenced was PBMCs. The source is a woman aged 18-29 years in good health and CMV-seronegative.

The chain couples TRBV4-1 to TRBJ2-1; the D gene is possibly TRBD2 (5 bases). V shed 3 bases and J shed 1 base, with 13 bases lying between them. The CDR3 totals 16 residues. Germline V gene data show CDR1 as MGHRA and CDR2 as YSYEKL. Here the CDR3 reads CASSQSGSTSYNEQFF. CDR3 nucleotide sequence: TGCGCCAGCAGCCAGAGTGGGAGTACGTCCTACAATGAGCAGTTCTTC.

J is TRBJ2-5 and V is TRBV7-6; no clear D gene. In germline, CDR1 is SGHVS, CDR2 FNYEAQ. Trimming cost V 0 bases and J 4 bases, with 3 bases left between them. The CDR3 loop spans 12 amino acids. CDR3 DNA sequence: TGTGCCAGCAGCTTAGCCGGAGAGACCCAGTACTTC. It codes for CASSLAGETQYF.

The V call is TRBV13, the J call TRBJ2-3; 7 bases line up with TRBD2. This CDR3 contains 17 residues. Germline V gene lookup returns CDR1 PRHDT and CDR2 FYEKMQ (reference sequence). J was trimmed by 1 base and V by 4 bases; bases with no gene match: 11. The CDR3 spells CASSSRVGLAGTDTQYF. The CDR3 DNA reads TGTGCCAGCAGCTCCCGTGTGGGGCTAGCGGGCACAGATACGCAGTATTTT.

The rearrangement joins TRBV7-2 to TRBJ2-7; 10 positions agree with TRBD1. Germline V gives CDR1 SGHTA, CDR2 FQGNSA. V shed 4 bases, J shed 5 bases, and the junction held 5 bases outside the gene matches. The CDR3 covers 14 residues. The CDR3 is CASSWTGTGDEQYF. The CDR3 DNA is TGTGCCAGCAGCTGGACCGGGACAGGGGACGAGCAGTACTTC.

This clone was counted ten times or more. The chain links TRBV14 to TRBJ2-1, with TRBD2 as a possible D gene (6 bases). CDR1 is SGHDN, CDR2 FVKESK, per germline. The CDR3 is made up of 16 amino acids. V dropped 1 base and J dropped 2 bases, with 12 bases sitting between them. In DNA, the CDR3 is TGTGCCAGCAGCCAAGCGGGAGTTCCCGCCTACAATGAGCAGTTCTTC. It yields the protein CASSQAGVPAYNEQFF.

This sequence joins TRBV18 and TRBJ2-1; D might be TRBD1 (5 bases). Germline CDR1 is KGHSH and CDR2 is LQKENI. The CDR3 runs 14 residues. The V end lost 5 bases, the J end lost 7 bases, and 15 bases lay between the germline ends. CDR3 nucleotides: TGTGCCAGCTCAAAAGGGGCACAGATTAATGAGCAGTTCTTC. Translated, it gives CASSKGAQINEQFF.

V is TRBV2 and J is TRBJ2-2; D is possibly TRBD1 (6 bases). This CDR3 is built from 14 residues. V gave up 6 bases and J gave up 1 base, with 9 bases separating them. Germline CDR1 and CDR2: SNHLY and FYNNEI. The CDR3 nucleotides are TGTGCCAGCAGGTACAGGGTGAACACCGGGGAGCTGTTTTTT. Protein sequence: CASRYRVNTGELFF.

V is TRBV11-2 and J is TRBJ2-5; 12 nucleotides line up with TRBD2. Per germline, CDR1 SGHAT and CDR2 FQNNGV. This CDR3 contains 17 residues. J was trimmed by 2 bases and V by 0 bases; bases with no gene match: 4. CDR3 in DNA: TGTGCCAGCAGCTTAGAGGGGCTAGCGGGGGGGCAAGAGACCCAGTACTTC. Its translation is CASSLEGLAGGQETQYF. Together with reference TRBV11-2 and TRBJ2-5, the CDR3 gives the full variable domain: EAGVAQSPRYKIIEKRQSVAFWCNPISGHATLYWYQQILGQGPKLLIQFQNNGVVDDSQLPKDRFSAERLKGVDSTLKIQPAKLEDSAVYLCASSLEGLAGGQETQYFGPGTRLLVL.

This clone was picked up one time. The gene calls are TRBV7-3 and TRBJ1-6; no definite D call. There are 14 residues in the CDR3. V was trimmed by 2 bases and J by 6 bases, leaving 8 bases between them. Germline CDR1 SGHTA, CDR2 FQGTGA. In nucleotides, the CDR3 is TGTGCCAGCAGCTTATTTAGTAGTAATTCACCCCTCCACTTT. It codes for CASSLFSSNSPLHF.

V and J are TRBV7-2 and TRBJ1-5, with D unresolved. V lost 6 bases, J lost 5 bases, and 14 bases lay in between. Germline loops: CDR1 SGHTA, CDR2 FQGNSA. This CDR3 has 14 residues. The CDR3 sequence is CASSLLEVYQPQHF. In DNA, the CDR3 is TGTGCCAGCAGTTTGTTGGAGGTTTATCAGCCCCAGCATTTT.

The chain has TRBV19 and TRBJ1-2; no clear D gene. Trimming removed 6 bases from V and 8 bases from J, with 16 bases in between. CDR1 and CDR2 (germline): LNHDA, SQIVND (reference sequence). CDR3 length equals 13 residues. The CDR3 sequence is CASRSGQGRGYTF. As DNA, the CDR3 is TGTGCCAGTAGGTCCGGCCAAGGGAGAGGCTACACCTTC.

In its sample, this clone was seen once. V and J are TRBV19 and TRBJ1-5; D not resolved. The CDR3 spans 16 residues. In germline, CDR1 is LNHDA, CDR2 SQIVND (reference sequence). Trimming pared 7 bases from V and 3 bases from J, leaving 19 bases between. CDR3 coding DNA: TGTGCCAGTACCCCGGGGTTTTCGGGAGACAATCAGCCCCAGCATTTT. Translation gives CASTPGFSGDNQPQHF.

The chain combines TRBV27 with TRBJ2-1, with TRBD2 matching 7 bases. CDR3 length: 16 residues. CDR1 and CDR2 from the germline V gene are MNHEY and SMNVEV (reference sequence). V was clipped by 0 bases and J by 2 bases; unmatched bases: 4. The chain's CDR3 is CASSLSSGTTYNEQFF. The CDR3 region has the DNA TGTGCCAGCAGTTTATCGTCAGGGACTACCTACAATGAGCAGTTCTTC.

The chain uses TRBV5-1 and TRBJ1-6, with D possibly matching TRBD1 (6 bases). The germline V gene encodes CDR1 SGHRS and CDR2 YFSETQ. The CDR3 is 15 amino acids. Trimming removed 4 bases from V and 7 bases from J, with 15 bases in between. This CDR3 is CASSPQGQYNSPLHF. CDR3 coding DNA: TGCGCCAGCAGCCCTCAAGGACAGTACAATTCACCCCTCCACTTT.

This clone was recorded only once. The rearrangement joins TRBV15 to TRBJ2-7; 11 bases are shared with TRBD1. This CDR3 is built from 17 residues. V lost 2 bases, J lost 0 bases, and 6 bases stayed unmatched. The germline V gene has CDR1 LNHNV and CDR2 YYDKDF (reference sequence). The CDR3 is CATSRRTGGFRSYEQYF. The DNA of the CDR3 is TGTGCCACCAGCAGAAGGACAGGGGGCTTTCGCTCCTACGAGCAGTACTTC. The whole variable domain, remainder taken from reference TRBV15 and TRBJ2-7, is DAMVIQNPRYQVTQFGKPVTLSCSQTLNHNVMYWYQQKSSQAPKLLFHYYDKDFNNEADTPDNFQSRRPNTSFCFLDIRSPGLGDTAMYLCATSRRTGGFRSYEQYFGPGTRLTVT.

This clone was counted only a few times. The chain uses TRBV1 and TRBJ2-1; the table's D call, TRBD2, has no DNA check behind it. TRBV1 is tagged as a pseudogene. The CDR3 is 16 amino acids. This chain's CDR3 is CTSSQEAPIKRGEQFF. Here the CDR3 DNA reads TGCACCAGCAGCCAGGAAGCCCCCATCAAGCGCGGTGAGCAGTTCTTC.